This TCR beta chain was captured by sequencing in a study of shared clonotypes between healthy human individuals. The V gene's germline CDR1 is MNHNS and CDR2 SASEGT. The V gene end was trimmed by 6 bases and the J gene end by 3 bases; junction bases not matched to a gene: 5. This CDR3 is built from 15 residues. Authors' analysis steps: Junction-only sequences produced by ImmunoSEQ had no quality scores, so filtering differed. Sequencing used immunoSEQ multiplex PCR; TCRdb keeps in-frame clones, though not all of them. Clonal size and the V and J genes are those of that table, whereas D and trimming came from the DNA. Of 2 million to 2.5 million clones in the sample, approximately 94% were seen once.

The chain recombines TRBV6-1 with TRBJ2-7; TRBD2 aligns across 13 bases. The TCR comes from a man aged 18-30 years in good health. Sequenced: naive CD4+ T cells sorted from blood. Specified subset: CD45RA+ positively selected. CDR3 protein: CASRGGTSGNYEQYF. The CDR3 region has the DNA TGTGCCAGCAGGGGCGGGACTAGCGGGAACTACGAGCAGTACTTC.